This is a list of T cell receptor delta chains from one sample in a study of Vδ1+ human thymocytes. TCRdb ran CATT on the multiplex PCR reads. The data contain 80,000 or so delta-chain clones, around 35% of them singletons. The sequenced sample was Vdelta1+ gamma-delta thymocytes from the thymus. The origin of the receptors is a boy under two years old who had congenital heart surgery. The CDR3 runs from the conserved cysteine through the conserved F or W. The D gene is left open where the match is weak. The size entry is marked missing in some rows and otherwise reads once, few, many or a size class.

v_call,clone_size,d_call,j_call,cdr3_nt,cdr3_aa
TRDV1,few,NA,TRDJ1,TGTGCTCTTGGGGGCCCCCCCCTTTTTGGATACTTCTCCGATAAACTCATCTTT,CALGGPPLFGYFSDKLIF
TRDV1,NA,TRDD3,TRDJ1,TGTGCTCTTGGGGAACAACATCTTTCCCCTGGGGGATACCCCGATAAACTCATCTTT,CALGEQHLSPGGYPDKLIF
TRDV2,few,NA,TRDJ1,TGTGCCACGAAGGGATCCCCCCACACCGATAAACTCATCTTT,CATKGSPHTDKLIF
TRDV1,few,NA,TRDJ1,TGTGCTCTTGGGGAACGTTTTGTCCGGGGCAACGATGAAACCGATAAACTCATCTTT,CALGERFVRGNDETDKLIF
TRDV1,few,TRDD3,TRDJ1,TGTGCTCTTGGGGAAAGCACGTGTGGGATACGCCGCCCGTACACCGATAAACTCATCTTT,CALGESTCGIRRPYTDKLIF
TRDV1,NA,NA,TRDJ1,TGTGCTCTTGGGGAAGGTAAATTCCTTTACACCGATAAACTCATCTTT,CALGEGKFLYTDKLIF
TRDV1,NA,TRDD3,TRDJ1,TGTGCTCTTGGGGAAAAGTATCCTACAGTGACTGGGGGATGCCTTGGGACCGATAAACTCATCTTT,CALGEKYPTVTGGCLGTDKLIF
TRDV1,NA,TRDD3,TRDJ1,TGTGCTCTTGGGGAAACTACGGGAAACAGCCGTACTGGGGGATCGGGCGATCACGACGATAAACTCATCTTT,CALGETTGNSRTGGSGDHDDKLIF
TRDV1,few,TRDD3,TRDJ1,TGTGCTCTTGGGGAACTTCCCTTTCCTACGTGCGGGGTTGGGGGATACTTCACCGATAAACTCATCTTT,CALGELPFPTCGVGGYFTDKLIF
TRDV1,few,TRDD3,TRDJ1,TGTGCTCTTGGGACTCCTTTCTCCTGGAGGATACGTGTAGGTAAACTCATCTTT,CALGTPFSWRIRVGKLIF
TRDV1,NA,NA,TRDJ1,TGTGCTCTTGGGGAACCCCTGGAGGGGGATAAACTCATCTTT,CALGEPLEGDKLIF
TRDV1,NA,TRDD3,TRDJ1,TGTGCTCTTGGACCATCCTGGGGGATACGCGAGTACACCGATAAACTCATCTTT,CALGPSWGIREYTDKLIF
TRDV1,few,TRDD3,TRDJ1,TGTGCTCTTGGGGAACGTATTGCTGTGGGGGATACGGGGGGACGGCTCATCTTT,CALGERIAVGDTGGRLIF
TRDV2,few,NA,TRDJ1,TGTGCCTGTGGAGGAGGTGCGCGTAGCTGGCTCCTCACCGATAAACTCATCTTT,CACGGGARSWLLTDKLIF
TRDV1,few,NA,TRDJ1,TGTGCTCTTGGGGAACATGGTAAACTCATCTTT,CALGEHGKLIF
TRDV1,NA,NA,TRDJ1,TGTGCTCTTGGGGAACGGGGACTTCCCTACACCGATAAACTCATCTTT,CALGERGLPYTDKLIF
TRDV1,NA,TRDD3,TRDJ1,TGTGCTCTTGGGGAAATTCCCCCTGGGGGGACCGGCCTCACCGATAAACTCATCTTT,CALGEIPPGGTGLTDKLIF
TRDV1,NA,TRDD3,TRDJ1,TGTGCTCTTGGGGAACTCCCCTCTTGGGGGATACCGTACACCGATAAACTCATCTTT,CALGELPSWGIPYTDKLIF
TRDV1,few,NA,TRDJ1,TGTGCTCTTGGGGAACGGGAGTCCTACCTACCTATCACCGATAAACTCATCTTT,CALGERESYLPITDKLIF
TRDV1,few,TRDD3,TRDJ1,TGTGCTCTTGGGGAACCAATTACTTCCTACTCCCCAGACTGGGGGATACCCGATAAACTCATCTTT,CALGEPITSYSPDWGIPDKLIF
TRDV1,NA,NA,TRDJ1,TGTGCTCTTGGGGAAACTCATTCCCGCAGGAGTCTCATCTTT,CALGETHSRRSLIF
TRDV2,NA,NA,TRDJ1,TGTGCCTGTGACACCGGATGGACTGGGACGACCGATAAACTCATCTTT,CACDTGWTGTTDKLIF
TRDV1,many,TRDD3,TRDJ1,TGTGCTCTTGGGGAACGGCCTCCCCTTACTGGGGGATACGCCGATAAACTCATCTTT,CALGERPPLTGGYADKLIF
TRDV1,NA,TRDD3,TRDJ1,TGTGCTCTTGGGGAATCTGCGGGATACGGCTGGGGGATGCGGTTCACCGATAAACTCATCTTT,CALGESAGYGWGMRFTDKLIF
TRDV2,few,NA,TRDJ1,TGTGCCTGTGACACCGGCCTGGGAGTTTTTAAGTACACCGATAAACTCATCTTT,CACDTGLGVFKYTDKLIF
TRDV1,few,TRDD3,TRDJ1,TGTGCTCTTACAACCTTGGGGGATACGGAGGGAGTCGATAAACTCATCTTT,CALTTLGDTEGVDKLIF
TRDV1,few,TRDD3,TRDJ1,TGTGCTCTTGGGGAAGGCTCCCGCGTACTGGGGGATACGTGCACCGATAAACTCATCTTT,CALGEGSRVLGDTCTDKLIF
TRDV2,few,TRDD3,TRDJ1,TGTGCCTGTGACGTGGGGGATATATGGACCGATAAACTCATCTTT,CACDVGDIWTDKLIF
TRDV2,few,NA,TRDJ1,TGTGCCTGTGACGATGGAGGATACTATACCGATAAACTCATCTTT,CACDDGGYYTDKLIF
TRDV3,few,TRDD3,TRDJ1,TGTGCCCACGGTTATGCGACTACCTTCAAACTGGGGGATGGATACACCGATAAACTCATCTTT,CAHGYATTFKLGDGYTDKLIF
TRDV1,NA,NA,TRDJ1,TGTGCTCTTGGGGAACCTGCCGATAAACTCATCTTT,CALGEPADKLIF
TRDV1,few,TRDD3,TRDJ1,TGTGCTCTTGGGGAAAGGGGTATTCCCGTCTCCTCCCCTGGGGGATTCCGTAACACCGATAAACTCATCTTT,CALGERGIPVSSPGGFRNTDKLIF
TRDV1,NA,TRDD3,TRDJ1,TGTGCTCTTGGGGATACGGTACGGCTGGGGGAGAATAAACTCATCTTT,CALGDTVRLGENKLIF
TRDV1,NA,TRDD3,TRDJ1,TGTGCTCTTGGGGCCGAAAGAGGGGGATACAGAACTAGTACCGATAAACTCATCTTT,CALGAERGGYRTSTDKLIF
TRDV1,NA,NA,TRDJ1,TGTGCTCTTGGGGAACCACTTTCCCAACCCGATACCTGGGGATACACCGATAAACTCATCTTT,CALGEPLSQPDTWGYTDKLIF
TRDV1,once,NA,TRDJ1,TGTGCTCTTGGGGAACTGGGGCCTTCCCCCGGACGGGGCTCGATTCCTGATAAACTCATCTTT,CALGELGPSPGRGSIPDKLIF
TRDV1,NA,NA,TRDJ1,TGTGCTCTTGGGGAACTCGAGTGGGTCAAGCCCCGCGATAACCTCATCTTT,CALGELEWVKPRDNLIF
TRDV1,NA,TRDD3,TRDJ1,TGTGCTCTTGGGGGGGTGTCCTGGGGGATACTCTCCGATAAACTCATCTTT,CALGGVSWGILSDKLIF
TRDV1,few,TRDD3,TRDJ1,TGTGCTCTTGGGGAACCCCCCATCCCGTTACTGGGGGATGGGACCGATAAACTCATCTTT,CALGEPPIPLLGDGTDKLIF
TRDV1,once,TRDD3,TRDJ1,TGTGCTCTTGGGGATCGCCTTCCTCCACTGGGGGATACGTACACCGATAAACTCATCTTT,CALGDRLPPLGDTYTDKLIF
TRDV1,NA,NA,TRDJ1,TGTGCTCTTTTCACCTCGAGTGGGATCAATGGGGTATCCGATAAACTCATCTTT,CALFTSSGINGVSDKLIF
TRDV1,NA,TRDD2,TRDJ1,TGTGCTCTTGGGGAAGAGGGGAGAGCTTCCTACCTACACTGGAGGGGTCCCCAGTACACCGATAAACTCATCTTT,CALGEEGRASYLHWRGPQYTDKLIF
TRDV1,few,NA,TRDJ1,TGTGCTCTTGGGGCCTACGGGCGGGGGGGCGATAAACTCATCTTT,CALGAYGRGGDKLIF
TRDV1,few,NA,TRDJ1,TGTGCTCTTGGGGCCCCACATGGCGGGGGGCTCAATTTGTACACCGATAAACTCATCTTT,CALGAPHGGGLNLYTDKLIF
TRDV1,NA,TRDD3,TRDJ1,TGTGCTCTTGGGGAGCACTGGGGGATGCTTAAGAAGTACACCGATAAACTCATCTTT,CALGEHWGMLKKYTDKLIF
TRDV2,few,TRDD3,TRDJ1,TGTGCCTGTGACACCTTCTTGGGGGATACACGTACGTACACCGATAAACTCATCTTT,CACDTFLGDTRTYTDKLIF
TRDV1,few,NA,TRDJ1,TGTGCTCTTGGGGAACTCTCCTCCTGGTACCGAGGGGCGTACACCGATAAACTCATCTTT,CALGELSSWYRGAYTDKLIF